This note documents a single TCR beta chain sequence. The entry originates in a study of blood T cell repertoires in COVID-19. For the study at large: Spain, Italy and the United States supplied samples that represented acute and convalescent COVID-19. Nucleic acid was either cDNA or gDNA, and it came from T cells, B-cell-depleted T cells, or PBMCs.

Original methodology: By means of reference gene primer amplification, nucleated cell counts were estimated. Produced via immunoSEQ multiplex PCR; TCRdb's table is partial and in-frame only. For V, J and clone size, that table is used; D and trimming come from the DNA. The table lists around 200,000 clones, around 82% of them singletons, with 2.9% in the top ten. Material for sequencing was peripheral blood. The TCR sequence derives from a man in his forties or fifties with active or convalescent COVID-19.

CDR3 protein: CASSEGAVSNQPQHF. In nucleotides, the CDR3 is TGTGCCAGCAGTGAAGGGGCCGTTAGCAATCAGCCCCAGCATTTT. The J gene is TRBJ1-5, the V gene TRBV6-1; the D is unclear. Germline V gene data show CDR1 as MNHNS and CDR2 as SASEGT. The length of the CDR3 is 15 residues. V was pared by 1 base and J by 0 bases, with 7 bases between.